The T cell receptor beta chain under discussion was sequenced for a study of neurological immune-mediated disorders. Study summary: The approximately 34 multiple sclerosis patients comprised around 30 relapsing-remitting and 3 secondary progressive cases. Study findings and constraints: Patients with HTLV-1-associated myelopathy showed the most TCR clonal expansion. Those with multiple sclerosis showed the least, falling below healthy controls.

The CDR3 totals 15 residues. After removal of 4 bases from V and 4 bases from J, the junction contained 7 bases not matched to a gene. Germline CDR1 reads LGHDT; CDR2 reads YNNKEL (reference sequence). Every sequencing run gave over 200 million TCR-beta sequences, taken from 15-18 subjects. MiXCR, run by TCRdb on the 5' RACE reads, gives a single entry per CDR3 protein. The sample comprises tens of thousands of distinct CDR3 sequences, approximately 2.4% of which are singletons, and roughly 1.1% rests with the top ten. This clonotype was observed many times. Antigen: not known. This TCR came from a woman younger than 45 with multiple sclerosis. Sample: PBMCs. The chain carries TRBV3-1 and TRBJ2-3, with TRBD2 matching 8 bases. The CDR3 DNA follows: TGTGCCAGCAGCCCATCGGCGGGAGGTTCAGATACGCAGTATTTT. It is translated as CASSPSAGGSDTQYF.